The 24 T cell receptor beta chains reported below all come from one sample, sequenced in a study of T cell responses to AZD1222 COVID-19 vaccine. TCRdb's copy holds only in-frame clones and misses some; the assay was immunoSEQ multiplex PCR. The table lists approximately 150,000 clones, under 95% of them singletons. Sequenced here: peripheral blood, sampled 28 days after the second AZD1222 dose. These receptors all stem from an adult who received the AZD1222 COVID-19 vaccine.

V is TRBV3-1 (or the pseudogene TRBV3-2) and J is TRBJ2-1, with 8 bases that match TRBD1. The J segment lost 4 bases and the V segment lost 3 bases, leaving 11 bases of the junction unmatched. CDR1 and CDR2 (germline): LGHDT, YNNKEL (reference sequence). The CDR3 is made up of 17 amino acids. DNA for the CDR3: TGTGCCAGCAGCCAGGCCGGGACAGGTGGATGGTACAATGAGCAGTTCTTC. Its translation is CASSQAGTGGWYNEQFF.

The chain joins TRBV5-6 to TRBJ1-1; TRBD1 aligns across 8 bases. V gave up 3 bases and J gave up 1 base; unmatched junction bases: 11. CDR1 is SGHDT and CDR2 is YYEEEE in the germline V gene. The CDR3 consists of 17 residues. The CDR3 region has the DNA TGTGCCAGCAGCTCAACAGACTGGACAGGGCCGAACACTGAAGCTTTCTTT. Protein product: CASSSTDWTGPNTEAFF.

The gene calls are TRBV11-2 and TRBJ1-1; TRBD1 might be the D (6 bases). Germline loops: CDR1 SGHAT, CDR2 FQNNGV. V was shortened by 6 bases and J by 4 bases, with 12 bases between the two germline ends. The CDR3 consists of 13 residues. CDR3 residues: CASSLTGGTEAFF. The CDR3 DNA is TGTGCCAGCAGTTTGACAGGTGGCACTGAAGCTTTCTTT.

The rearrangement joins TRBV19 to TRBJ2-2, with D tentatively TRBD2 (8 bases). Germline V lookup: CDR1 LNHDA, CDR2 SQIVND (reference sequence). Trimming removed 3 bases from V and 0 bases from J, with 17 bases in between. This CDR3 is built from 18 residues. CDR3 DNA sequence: TGTGCCAGTAGTATCGGGAGGGGACAGCTAGCGAACACCGGGGAGCTGTTTTTT. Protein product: CASSIGRGQLANTGELFF.

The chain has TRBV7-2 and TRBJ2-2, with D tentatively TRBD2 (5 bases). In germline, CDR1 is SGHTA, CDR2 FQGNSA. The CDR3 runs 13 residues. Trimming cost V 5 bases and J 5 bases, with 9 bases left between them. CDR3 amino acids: CASSLRGTGELFF. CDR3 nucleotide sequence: TGTGCCAGCAGCCTACGGGGTACCGGGGAGCTGTTTTTT.

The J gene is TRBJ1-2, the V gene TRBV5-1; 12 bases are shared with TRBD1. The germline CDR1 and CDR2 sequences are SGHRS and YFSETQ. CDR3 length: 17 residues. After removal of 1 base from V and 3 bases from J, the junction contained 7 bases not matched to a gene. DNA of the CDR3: TGCGCCAGCAGCTTGTCCTCCGGGACAGGGGGCGACTATGGCTACACCTTC. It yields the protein CASSLSSGTGGDYGYTF. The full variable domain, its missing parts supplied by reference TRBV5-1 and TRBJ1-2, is KAGVTQTPRYLIKTRGQQVTLSCSPISGHRSVSWYQQTPGQGLQFLFEYFSETQRNKGNFPGRFSGRQFSNSRSEMNVSTLELGDSALYLCASSLSSGTGGDYGYTFGSGTRLTVV.

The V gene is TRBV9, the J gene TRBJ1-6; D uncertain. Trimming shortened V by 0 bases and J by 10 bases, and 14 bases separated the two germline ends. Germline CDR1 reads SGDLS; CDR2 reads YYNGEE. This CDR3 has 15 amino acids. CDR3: CASSVEERTESPLHF. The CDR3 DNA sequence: TGTGCCAGCAGCGTAGAGGAACGGACTGAATCACCCCTCCACTTT.

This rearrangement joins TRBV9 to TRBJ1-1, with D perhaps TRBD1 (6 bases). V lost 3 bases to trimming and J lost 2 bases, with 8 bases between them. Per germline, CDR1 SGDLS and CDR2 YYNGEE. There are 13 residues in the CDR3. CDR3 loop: CASSGTANTEAFF. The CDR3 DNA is TGTGCCAGCAGCGGGACAGCTAACACTGAAGCTTTCTTT. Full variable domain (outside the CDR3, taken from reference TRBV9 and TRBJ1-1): DSGVTQTPKHLITATGQRVTLRCSPRSGDLSVYWYQQSLDQGLQFLIQYYNGEERAKGNILERFSAQQFPDLHSELNLSSLELGDSALYFCASSGTANTEAFFGQGTRLTVV.

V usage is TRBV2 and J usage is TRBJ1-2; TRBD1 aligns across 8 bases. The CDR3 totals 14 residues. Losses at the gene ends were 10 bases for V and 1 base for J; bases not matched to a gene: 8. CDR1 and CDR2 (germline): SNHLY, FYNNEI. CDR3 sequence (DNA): TGTGCCAAAACACAGGGGGACAGTAACTATGGCTACACCTTC. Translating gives CAKTQGDSNYGYTF.

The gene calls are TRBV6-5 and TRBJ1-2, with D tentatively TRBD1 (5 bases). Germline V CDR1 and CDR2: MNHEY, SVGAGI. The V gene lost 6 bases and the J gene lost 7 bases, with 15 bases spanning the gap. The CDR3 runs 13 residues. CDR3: CASRPDSVTGYTF. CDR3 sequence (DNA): TGTGCCAGCAGGCCCGACAGCGTGACTGGCTACACCTTC.

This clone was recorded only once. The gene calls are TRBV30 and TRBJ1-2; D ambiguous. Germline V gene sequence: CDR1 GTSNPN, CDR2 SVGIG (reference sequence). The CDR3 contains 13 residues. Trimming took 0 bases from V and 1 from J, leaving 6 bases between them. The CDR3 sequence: CAWSVGSNYGYTF. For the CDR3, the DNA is TGTGCCTGGAGTGTAGGCAGTAACTATGGCTACACCTTC. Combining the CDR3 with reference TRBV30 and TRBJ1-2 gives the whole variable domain SQTIHQWPATLVQPVGSPLSLECTVEGTSNPNLYWYRQAAGRGLQLLFYSVGIGQISSEVPQNLSASRPQDRQFILSSKKLLLSDSGFYLCAWSVGSNYGYTFGSGTRLTVV.

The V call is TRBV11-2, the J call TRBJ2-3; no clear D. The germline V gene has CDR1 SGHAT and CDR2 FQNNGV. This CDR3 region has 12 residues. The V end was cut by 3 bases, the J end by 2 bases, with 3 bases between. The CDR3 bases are TGTGCCAGCAGCTTGGCCACAGATACGCAGTATTTT. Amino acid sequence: CASSLATDTQYF.

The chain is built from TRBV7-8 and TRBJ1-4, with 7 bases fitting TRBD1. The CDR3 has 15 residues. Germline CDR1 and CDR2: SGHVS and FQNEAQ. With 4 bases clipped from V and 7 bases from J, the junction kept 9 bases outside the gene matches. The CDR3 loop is CASSWGVQGVEKLFF. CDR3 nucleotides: TGTGCCAGCAGCTGGGGGGTCCAGGGGGTTGAAAAACTGTTTTTT.

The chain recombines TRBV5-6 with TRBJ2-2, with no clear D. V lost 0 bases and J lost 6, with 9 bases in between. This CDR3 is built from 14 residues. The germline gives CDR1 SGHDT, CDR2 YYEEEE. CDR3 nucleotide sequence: TGTGCCAGCAGCTTGGATTACGGGCCCGGGGAGCTGTTTTTT. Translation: CASSLDYGPGELFF. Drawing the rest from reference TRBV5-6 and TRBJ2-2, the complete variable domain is DAGVTQSPTHLIKTRGQQVTLRCSPKSGHDTVSWYQQALGQGPQFIFQYYEEEERQRGNFPDRFSGHQFPNYSSELNVNALLLGDSALYLCASSLDYGPGELFFGEGSRLTVL.

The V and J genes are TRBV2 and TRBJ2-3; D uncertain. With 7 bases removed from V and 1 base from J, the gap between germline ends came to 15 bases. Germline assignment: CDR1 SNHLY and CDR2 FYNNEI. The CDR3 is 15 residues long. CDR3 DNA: TGTGCCAGCAAGGCCGGGTCAGTCGGCACAGATACGCAGTATTTT. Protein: CASKAGSVGTDTQYF.

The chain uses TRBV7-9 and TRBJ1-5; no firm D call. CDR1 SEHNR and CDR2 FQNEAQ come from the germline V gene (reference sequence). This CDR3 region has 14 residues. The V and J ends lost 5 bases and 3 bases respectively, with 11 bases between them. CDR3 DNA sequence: TGTGCCAGCAGCCGGGAAGGAACCAATCAGCCCCAGCATTTT. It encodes CASSREGTNQPQHF.

The CDR3 loop reads CASSIRATYEQYF. In nucleotides, the CDR3 is TGTGCCAGTAGTATCAGGGCCACCTACGAGCAGTACTTC. The chain employs TRBV19 and TRBJ2-7, with D maybe TRBD1 (5 bases). V gave up 3 bases and J gave up 2 bases, with 8 bases separating them. The CDR3 runs to 13 residues. Germline values: CDR1 LNHDA, CDR2 SQIVND (reference sequence).

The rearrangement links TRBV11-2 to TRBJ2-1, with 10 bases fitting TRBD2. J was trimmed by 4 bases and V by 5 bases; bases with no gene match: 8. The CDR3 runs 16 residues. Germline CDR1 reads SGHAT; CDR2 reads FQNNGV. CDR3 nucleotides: TGTGCCAGCAGCGCCCGGACTAGCGGAGGTTACAATGAGCAGTTCTTC. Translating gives CASSARTSGGYNEQFF.

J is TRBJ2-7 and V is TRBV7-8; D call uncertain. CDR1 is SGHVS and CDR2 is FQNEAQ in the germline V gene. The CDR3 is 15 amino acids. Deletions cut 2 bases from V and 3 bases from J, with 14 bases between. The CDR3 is CASSLRTEAFYEQYF. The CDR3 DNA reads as TGTGCCAGCAGCTTAAGGACGGAAGCTTTCTACGAGCAGTACTTC.

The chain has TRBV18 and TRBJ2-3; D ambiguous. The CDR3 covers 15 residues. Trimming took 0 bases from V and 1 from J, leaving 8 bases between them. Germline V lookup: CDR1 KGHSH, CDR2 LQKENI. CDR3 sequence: CASSPPGKGTDTQYF. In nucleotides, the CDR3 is TGTGCCAGCTCACCACCAGGGAAGGGCACAGATACGCAGTATTTT.

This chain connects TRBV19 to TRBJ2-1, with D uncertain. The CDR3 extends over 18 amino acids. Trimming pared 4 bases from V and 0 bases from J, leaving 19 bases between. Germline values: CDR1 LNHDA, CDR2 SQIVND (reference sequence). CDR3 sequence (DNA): TGTGCCAGTAGTAGAAGAAAAGCCCGAGCACGCTCCTACAATGAGCAGTTCTTC. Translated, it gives CASSRRKARARSYNEQFF.

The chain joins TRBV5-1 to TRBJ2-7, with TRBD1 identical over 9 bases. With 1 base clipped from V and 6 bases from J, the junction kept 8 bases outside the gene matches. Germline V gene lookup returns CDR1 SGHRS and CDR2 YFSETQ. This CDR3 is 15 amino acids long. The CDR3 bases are TGCGCCAGCAGCTTGAGCCCGGACAGGGGTGGCGAGCAGTACTTC. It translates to CASSLSPDRGGEQYF.

In DNA, the CDR3 is TGTGCCACCAGCAGAGATCTGGGTGTAGAAGAGACCCAGTACTTC. Its protein is CATSRDLGVEETQYF. V usage is TRBV15 and J usage is TRBJ2-5; the D is unclear. Per the germline V gene, CDR1 is LNHNV and CDR2 is YYDKDF (reference sequence). Deletions cut 0 bases from V and 3 bases from J, with 11 bases between. The CDR3 runs 15 residues.

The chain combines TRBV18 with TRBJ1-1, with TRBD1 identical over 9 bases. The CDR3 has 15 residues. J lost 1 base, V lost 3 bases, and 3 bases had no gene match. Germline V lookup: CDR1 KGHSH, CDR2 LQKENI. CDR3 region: CASSPQGQGNTEAFF. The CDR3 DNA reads TGTGCCAGCTCACCCCAGGGACAGGGGAACACTGAAGCTTTCTTT.